This T cell receptor beta chain was sequenced during a study of cytomegalovirus exposure and HLA in healthy donors. About the research overall: A prior analysis found fewer than 120 million unique TCR beta sequences from around 200 million T cells. Notes on the study in general: When analyzed later, a missense DCLRE1C variant was found to be linked to TCR beta V- and J-gene trimming. Most TCR sequences proved rare, with some public TCRs found in many donors.

Primers for the PCR totalled 60 Vbeta and 13 Jbeta. The assay was immunoSEQ multiplex PCR, and TCRdb's table has in-frame clones only and misses some. The sample includes approximately 97,000 clones, 63% seen only once; the top ten take 4.8%. Between the trimmed V and J ends, which lost 0 bases and 4 bases, there was a span of 13 bases. The CDR3 has 15 residues. Germline V CDR1 and CDR2: SGHRS, YFSETQ. As for this clone: No antigen is known for it.

The origin of this receptor is a human donor in good health. The genes are TRBV5-1 and TRBJ1-1; maybe TRBD1 (5 bases). The sequenced sample consisted of PBMCs. CDR3 coding DNA: TGCGCCAGCAGCTTGGCGGAGGGGCGGAGCACTGAAGCTTTCTTT. Its protein is CASSLAEGRSTEAFF.